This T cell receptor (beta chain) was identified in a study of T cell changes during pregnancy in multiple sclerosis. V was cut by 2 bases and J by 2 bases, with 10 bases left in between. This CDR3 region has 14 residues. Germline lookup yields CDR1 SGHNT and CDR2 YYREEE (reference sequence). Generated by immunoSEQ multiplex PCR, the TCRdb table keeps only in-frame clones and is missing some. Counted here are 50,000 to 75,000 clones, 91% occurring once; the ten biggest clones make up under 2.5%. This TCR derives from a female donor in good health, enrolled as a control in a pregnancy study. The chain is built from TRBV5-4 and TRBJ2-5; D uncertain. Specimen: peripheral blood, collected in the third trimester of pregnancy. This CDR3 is CASSLAGPQETQYF. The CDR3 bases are TGTGCCAGCAGCTTAGCAGGCCCGCAAGAGACCCAGTACTTC.